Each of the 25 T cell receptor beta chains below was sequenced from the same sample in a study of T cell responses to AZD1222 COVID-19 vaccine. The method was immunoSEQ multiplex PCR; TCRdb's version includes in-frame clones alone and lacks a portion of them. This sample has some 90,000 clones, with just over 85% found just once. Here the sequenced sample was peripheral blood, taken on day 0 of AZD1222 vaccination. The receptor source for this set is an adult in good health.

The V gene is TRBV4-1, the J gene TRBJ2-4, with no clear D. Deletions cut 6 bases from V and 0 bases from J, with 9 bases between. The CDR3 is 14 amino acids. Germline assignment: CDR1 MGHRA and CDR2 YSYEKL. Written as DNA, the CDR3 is TGCGCCAGCAGTGTCCAATTAGCCAAAAACATTCAGTACTTC. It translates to CASSVQLAKNIQYF.

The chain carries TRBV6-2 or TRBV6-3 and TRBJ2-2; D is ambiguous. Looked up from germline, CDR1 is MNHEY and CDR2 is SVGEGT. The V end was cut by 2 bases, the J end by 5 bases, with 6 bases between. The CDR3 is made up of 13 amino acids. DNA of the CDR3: TGTGCCAGCAGTTACCTGAGGACCGGGGAGCTGTTTTTT. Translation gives CASSYLRTGELFF.

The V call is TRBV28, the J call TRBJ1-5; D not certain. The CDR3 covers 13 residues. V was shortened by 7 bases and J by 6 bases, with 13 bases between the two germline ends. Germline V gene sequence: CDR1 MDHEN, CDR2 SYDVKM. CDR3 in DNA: TGTGCCAGCACCACGGACTCTGCTCAGCCCCAGCATTTT. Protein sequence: CASTTDSAQPQHF.

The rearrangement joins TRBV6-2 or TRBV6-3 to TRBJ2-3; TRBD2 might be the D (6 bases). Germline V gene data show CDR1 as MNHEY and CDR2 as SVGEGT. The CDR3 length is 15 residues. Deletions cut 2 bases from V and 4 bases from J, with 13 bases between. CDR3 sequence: CASSYRDFPPDTQYF. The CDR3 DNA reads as TGTGCCAGCAGTTACCGGGACTTTCCCCCAGATACGCAGTATTTT.

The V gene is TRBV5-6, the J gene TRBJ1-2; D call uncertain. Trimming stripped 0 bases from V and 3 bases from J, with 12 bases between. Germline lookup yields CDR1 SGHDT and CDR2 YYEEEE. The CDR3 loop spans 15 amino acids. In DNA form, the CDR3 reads TGTGCCAGCAGCTTGGTGTCAGGTCCTTACTATGGCTACACCTTC. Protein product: CASSLVSGPYYGYTF.

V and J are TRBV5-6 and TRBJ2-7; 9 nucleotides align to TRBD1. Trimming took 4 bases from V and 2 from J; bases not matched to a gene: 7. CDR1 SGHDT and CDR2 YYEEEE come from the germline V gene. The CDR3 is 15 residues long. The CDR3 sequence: CASSPEDRGPYEQYF. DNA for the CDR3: TGTGCCAGCAGCCCCGAGGACAGGGGCCCCTACGAGCAGTACTTC.

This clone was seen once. DNA of the CDR3: TGTGCCAGCTCACCGCCGGGACAGGGGACTAGCGGGATGGCTGAGCAGTTCTTC. This translates into CASSPPGQGTSGMAEQFF. The chain links TRBV18 to TRBJ2-1, with TRBD2 matching over 13 bases. Germline-derived CDR1 and CDR2 are KGHSH and LQKENI. Trimming cost V 3 bases and J 9 bases; bases outside gene matches: 14. The CDR3 spans 18 residues. Looking up the rest from reference TRBV18 and TRBJ2-1 gives the full variable domain: NAGVMQNPRHLVRRRGQEARLRCSPMKGHSHVYWYRQLPEEGLKFMVYLQKENIIDESGMPKERFSAEFPKEGPSILRIQQVVRGDSAAYFCASSPPGQGTSGMAEQFFGPGTRLTVL.

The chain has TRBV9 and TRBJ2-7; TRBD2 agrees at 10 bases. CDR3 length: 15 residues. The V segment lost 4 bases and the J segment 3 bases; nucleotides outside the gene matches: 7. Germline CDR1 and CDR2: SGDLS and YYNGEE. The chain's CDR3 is CASSPSGSPNYEQYF. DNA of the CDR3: TGTGCCAGCAGCCCTAGCGGGAGTCCCAACTACGAGCAGTACTTC.

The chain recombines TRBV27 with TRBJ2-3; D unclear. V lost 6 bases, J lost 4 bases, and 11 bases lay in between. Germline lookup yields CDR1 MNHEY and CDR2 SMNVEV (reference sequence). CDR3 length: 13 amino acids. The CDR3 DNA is TGTGCCAGCAGCTTGACTGCGGCAGATACGCAGTATTTT. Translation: CASSLTAADTQYF.

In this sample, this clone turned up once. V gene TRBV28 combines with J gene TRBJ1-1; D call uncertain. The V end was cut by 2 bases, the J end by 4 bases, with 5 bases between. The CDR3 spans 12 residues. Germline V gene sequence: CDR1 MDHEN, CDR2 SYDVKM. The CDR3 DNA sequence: TGTGCCAGCAGTTTAACGACCACTGAAGCTTTCTTT. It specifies CASSLTTTEAFF. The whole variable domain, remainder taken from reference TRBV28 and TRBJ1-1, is DVKVTQSSRYLVKRTGEKVFLECVQDMDHENMFWYRQDPGLGLRLIYFSYDVKMKEKGDIPEGYSVSREKKERFSLILESASTNQTSMYLCASSLTTTEAFFGQGTRLTVV.

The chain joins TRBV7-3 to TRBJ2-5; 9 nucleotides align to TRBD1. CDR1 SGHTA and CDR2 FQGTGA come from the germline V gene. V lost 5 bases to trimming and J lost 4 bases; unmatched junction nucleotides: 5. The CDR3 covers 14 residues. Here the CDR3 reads CASSPTGGAETQYF. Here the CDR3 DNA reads TGTGCCAGCAGCCCAACAGGGGGCGCAGAGACCCAGTACTTC.

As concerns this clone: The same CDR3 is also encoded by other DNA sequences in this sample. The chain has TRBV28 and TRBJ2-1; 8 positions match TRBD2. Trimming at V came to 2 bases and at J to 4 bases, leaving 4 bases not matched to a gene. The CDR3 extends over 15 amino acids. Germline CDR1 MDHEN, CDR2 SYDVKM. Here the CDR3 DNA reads TGTGCCAGCAGTTTAGCGGCGGGAGGATACAATGAGCAGTTCTTC. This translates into CASSLAAGGYNEQFF. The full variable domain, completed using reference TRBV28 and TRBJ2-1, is DVKVTQSSRYLVKRTGEKVFLECVQDMDHENMFWYRQDPGLGLRLIYFSYDVKMKEKGDIPEGYSVSREKKERFSLILESASTNQTSMYLCASSLAAGGYNEQFFGPGTRLTVL.

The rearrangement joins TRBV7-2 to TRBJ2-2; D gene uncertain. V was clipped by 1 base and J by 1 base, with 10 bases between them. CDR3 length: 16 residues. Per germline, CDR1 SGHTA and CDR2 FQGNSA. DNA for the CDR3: TGTGCCAGCAGCTTAGTTGGGTTACTGAACACCGGGGAGCTGTTTTTT. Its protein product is CASSLVGLLNTGELFF.

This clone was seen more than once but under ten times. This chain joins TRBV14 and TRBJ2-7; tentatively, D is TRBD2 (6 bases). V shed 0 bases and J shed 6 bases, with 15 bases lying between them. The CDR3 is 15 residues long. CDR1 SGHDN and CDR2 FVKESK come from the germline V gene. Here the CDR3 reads CASSQDSGLAREQYF. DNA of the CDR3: TGTGCCAGCAGCCAAGATTCGGGACTGGCCCGCGAGCAGTACTTC.

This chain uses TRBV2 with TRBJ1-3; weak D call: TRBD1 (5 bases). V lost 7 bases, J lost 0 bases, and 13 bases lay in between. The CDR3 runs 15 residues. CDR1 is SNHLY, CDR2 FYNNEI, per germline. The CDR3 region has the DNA TGTGCCAGCATGACTGACGGGGGCTCTGGAAACACCATATATTTT. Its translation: CASMTDGGSGNTIYF.

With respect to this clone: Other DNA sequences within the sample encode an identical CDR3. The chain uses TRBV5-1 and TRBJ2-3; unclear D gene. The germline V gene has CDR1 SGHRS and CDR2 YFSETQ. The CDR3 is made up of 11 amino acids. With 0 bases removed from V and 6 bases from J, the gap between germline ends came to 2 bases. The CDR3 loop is CASSLADTQYF. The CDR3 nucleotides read TGCGCCAGCAGCTTGGCGGATACGCAGTATTTT.

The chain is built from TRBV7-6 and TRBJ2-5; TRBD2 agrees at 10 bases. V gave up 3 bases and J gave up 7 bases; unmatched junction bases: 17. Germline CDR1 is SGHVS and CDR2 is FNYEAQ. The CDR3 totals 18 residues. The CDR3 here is CASSLSPPPSGRVGTQYF. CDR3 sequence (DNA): TGTGCCAGCAGCTTGTCACCACCCCCTAGCGGGAGAGTGGGGACCCAGTACTTC.

CDR3 in amino acids: CASNPTNTGELFF. CDR3 sequence (DNA): TGTGCCAGCAATCCCACGAACACCGGGGAGCTGTTTTTT. V and J are TRBV27 and TRBJ2-2; D unclear. Germline V gene data show CDR1 as MNHEY and CDR2 as SMNVEV (reference sequence). Trimming removed 7 bases from V and 0 bases from J, with 6 bases in between. The CDR3 has 13 residues.

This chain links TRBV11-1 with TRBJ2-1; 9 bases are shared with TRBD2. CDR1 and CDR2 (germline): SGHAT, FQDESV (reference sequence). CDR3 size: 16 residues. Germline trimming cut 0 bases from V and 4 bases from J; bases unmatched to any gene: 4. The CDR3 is CASSLAGLAGYNEQFF. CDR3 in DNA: TGTGCCAGCAGCTTAGCGGGGCTAGCGGGGTACAATGAGCAGTTCTTC.

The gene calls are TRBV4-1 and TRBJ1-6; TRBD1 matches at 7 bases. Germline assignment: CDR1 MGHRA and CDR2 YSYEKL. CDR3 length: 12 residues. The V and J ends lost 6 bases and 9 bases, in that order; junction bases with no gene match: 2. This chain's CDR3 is CASRTGSSPLHF. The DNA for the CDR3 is TGCGCCAGCAGGACAGGGAGTTCACCCCTCCACTTT.

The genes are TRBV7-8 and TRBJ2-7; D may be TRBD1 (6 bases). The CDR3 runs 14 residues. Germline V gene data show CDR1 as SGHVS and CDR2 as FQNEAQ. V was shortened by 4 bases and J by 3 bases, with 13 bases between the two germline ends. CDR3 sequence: CASSYLQGGYEQYF. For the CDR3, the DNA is TGTGCCAGCAGCTATCTACAGGGCGGCTACGAGCAGTACTTC.

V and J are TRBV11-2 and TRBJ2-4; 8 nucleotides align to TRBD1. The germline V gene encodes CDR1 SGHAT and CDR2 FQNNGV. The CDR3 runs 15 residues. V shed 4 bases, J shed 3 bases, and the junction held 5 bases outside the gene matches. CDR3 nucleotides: TGTGCCAGCAGCTCGCAGGGGGCCGGCAAAAACATTCAGTACTTC. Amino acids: CASSSQGAGKNIQYF. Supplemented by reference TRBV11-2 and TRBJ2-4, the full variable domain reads EAGVAQSPRYKIIEKRQSVAFWCNPISGHATLYWYQQILGQGPKLLIQFQNNGVVDDSQLPKDRFSAERLKGVDSTLKIQPAKLEDSAVYLCASSSQGAGKNIQYFGAGTRLSVL.

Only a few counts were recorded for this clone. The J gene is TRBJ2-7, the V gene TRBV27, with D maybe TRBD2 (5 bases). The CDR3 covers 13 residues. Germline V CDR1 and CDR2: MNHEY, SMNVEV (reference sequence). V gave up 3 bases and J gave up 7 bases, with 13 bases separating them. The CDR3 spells CASSLGGSFEQYF. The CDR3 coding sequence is TGTGCCAGCAGTTTGGGCGGGTCCTTTGAGCAGTACTTC.

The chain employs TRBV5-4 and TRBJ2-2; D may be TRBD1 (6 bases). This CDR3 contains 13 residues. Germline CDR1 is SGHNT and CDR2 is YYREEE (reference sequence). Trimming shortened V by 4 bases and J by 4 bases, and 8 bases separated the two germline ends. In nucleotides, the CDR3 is TGTGCCAGCAGCCGAGGGGGCACCGGGGAGCTGTTTTTT. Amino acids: CASSRGGTGELFF.

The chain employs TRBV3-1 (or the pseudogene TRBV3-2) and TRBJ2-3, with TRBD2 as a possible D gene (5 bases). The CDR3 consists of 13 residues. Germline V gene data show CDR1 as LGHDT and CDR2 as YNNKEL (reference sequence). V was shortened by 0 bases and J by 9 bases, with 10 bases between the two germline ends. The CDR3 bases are TGTGCCAGCAGCCAAGATACTTCGGGGACGCAGTATTTT. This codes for CASSQDTSGTQYF.